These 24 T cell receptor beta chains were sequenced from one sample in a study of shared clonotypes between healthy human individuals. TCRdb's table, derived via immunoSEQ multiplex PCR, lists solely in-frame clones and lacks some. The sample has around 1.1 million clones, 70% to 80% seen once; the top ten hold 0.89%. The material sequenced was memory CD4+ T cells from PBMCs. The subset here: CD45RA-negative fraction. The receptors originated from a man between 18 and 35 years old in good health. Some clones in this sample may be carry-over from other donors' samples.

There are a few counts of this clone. DNA for the CDR3: TGTGCCAGTAGGAGTGGACAGGGATCGAGTAATGAAAAACTGTTTTTT. Protein: CASRSGQGSSNEKLFF. The J gene is TRBJ1-4, the V gene TRBV19, with TRBD1 identical over 8 bases. V lost 6 bases and J lost 4; bases outside the gene matches: 10. The CDR3 loop spans 16 amino acids. The germline CDR1 and CDR2 sequences are LNHDA and SQIVND (reference sequence).

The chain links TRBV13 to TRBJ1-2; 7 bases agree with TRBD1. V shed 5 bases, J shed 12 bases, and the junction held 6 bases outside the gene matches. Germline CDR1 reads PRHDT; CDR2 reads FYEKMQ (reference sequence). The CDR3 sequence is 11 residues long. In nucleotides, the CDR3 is TGTGCCAGCAGCCTACAGGGGATTCACACCTTC. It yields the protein CASSLQGIHTF.

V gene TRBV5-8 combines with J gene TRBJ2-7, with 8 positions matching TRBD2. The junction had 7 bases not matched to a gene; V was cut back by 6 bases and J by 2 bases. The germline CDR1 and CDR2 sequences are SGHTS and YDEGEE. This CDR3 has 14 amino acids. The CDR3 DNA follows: TGTGCCAGCAACCAAACGGGGGGGACCTACGAGCAGTACTTC. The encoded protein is CASNQTGGTYEQYF.

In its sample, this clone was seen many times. The CDR3 region is CASSSQPSGSAHEQYF. In DNA, the CDR3 is TGTGCCAGCAGCTCGCAACCTAGCGGGAGTGCCCACGAGCAGTACTTC. V gene TRBV7-3 combines with J gene TRBJ2-7, with 10 bases fitting TRBD2. Germline-derived CDR1 and CDR2 are SGHTA and FQGTGA. The CDR3 has 16 residues. Trimming cost V 4 bases and J 5 bases; bases outside gene matches: 11.

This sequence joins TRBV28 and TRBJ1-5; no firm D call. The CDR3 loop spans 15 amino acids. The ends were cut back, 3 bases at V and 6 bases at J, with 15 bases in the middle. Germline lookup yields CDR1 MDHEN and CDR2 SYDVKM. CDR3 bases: TGTGCCAGCAGTTTCGCGGACGCGGGTTGTCAGCCCCAGCATTTT. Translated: CASSFADAGCQPQHF.

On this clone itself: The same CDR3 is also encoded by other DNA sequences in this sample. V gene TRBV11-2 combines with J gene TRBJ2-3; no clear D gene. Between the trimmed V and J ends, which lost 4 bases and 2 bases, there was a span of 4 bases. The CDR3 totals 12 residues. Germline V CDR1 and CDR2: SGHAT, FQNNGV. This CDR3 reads CASSSLTDTQYF. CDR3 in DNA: TGTGCCAGCAGCTCCCTCACAGATACGCAGTATTTT.

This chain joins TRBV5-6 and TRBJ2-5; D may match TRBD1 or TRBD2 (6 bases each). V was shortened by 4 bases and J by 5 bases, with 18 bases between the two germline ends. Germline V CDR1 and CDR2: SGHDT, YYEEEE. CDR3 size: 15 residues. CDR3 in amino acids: CASSRLQGSGETQYF. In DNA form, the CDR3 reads TGTGCCAGCAGCCGGTTACAGGGAAGCGGGGAGACCCAGTACTTC.

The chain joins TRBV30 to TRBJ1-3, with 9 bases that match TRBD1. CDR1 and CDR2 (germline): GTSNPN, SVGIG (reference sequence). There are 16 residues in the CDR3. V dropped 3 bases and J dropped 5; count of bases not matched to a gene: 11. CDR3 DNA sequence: TGTGCCTGGAGGTGGGGGGAGGACAGGGGCCGAAACACCATATATTTT. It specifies CAWRWGEDRGRNTIYF.

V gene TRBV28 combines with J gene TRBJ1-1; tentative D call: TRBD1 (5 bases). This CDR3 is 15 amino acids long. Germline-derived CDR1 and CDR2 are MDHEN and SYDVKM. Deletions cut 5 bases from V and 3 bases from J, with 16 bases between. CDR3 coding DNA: TGTGCCAGCAGTACTTTCCCTAGGGGAGACACTGAAGCTTTCTTT. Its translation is CASSTFPRGDTEAFF.

CDR3 nucleotides: TGTGCCAGCAGACTATCACGAGCCAGCGGGAGAACCGGGGAGCTGTTTTTT. As protein: CASRLSRASGRTGELFF. V usage is TRBV7-9 and J usage is TRBJ2-2; 8 nucleotides line up with TRBD2. CDR3 size: 17 residues. Trimming at V came to 6 bases and at J to 5 bases, leaving 14 bases not matched to a gene. CDR1 is SEHNR, CDR2 FQNEAQ, per germline (reference sequence).

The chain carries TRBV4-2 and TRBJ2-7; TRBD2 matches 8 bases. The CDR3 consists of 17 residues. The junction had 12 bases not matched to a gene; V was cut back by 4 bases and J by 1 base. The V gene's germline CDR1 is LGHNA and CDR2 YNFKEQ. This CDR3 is CASSPVGQAGGSYEQYF. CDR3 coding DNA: TGTGCCAGCAGCCCGGTCGGGCAGGCGGGAGGATCCTACGAGCAGTACTTC.

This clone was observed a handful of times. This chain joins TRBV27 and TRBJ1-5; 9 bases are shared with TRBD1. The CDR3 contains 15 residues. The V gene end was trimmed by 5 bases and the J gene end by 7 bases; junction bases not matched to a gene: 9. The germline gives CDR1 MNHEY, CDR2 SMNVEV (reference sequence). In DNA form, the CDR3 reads TGTGCCAGCAGTCCCCTCCGGGACAGGGTCCAGCCCCAGCATTTT. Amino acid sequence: CASSPLRDRVQPQHF.

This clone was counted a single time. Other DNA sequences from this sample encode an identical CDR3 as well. CDR3 residues: CASSLRQGRTEAFF. CDR3 coding DNA: TGTGCCAGCAGCCTAAGACAGGGGCGCACTGAAGCTTTCTTT. The chain combines TRBV5-4 with TRBJ1-1, with 8 bases lining up with TRBD1. Germline values: CDR1 SGHNT, CDR2 YYREEE (reference sequence). The CDR3 extends over 14 amino acids. V was pared by 4 bases and J by 4 bases, with 6 bases of the junction left unmatched.

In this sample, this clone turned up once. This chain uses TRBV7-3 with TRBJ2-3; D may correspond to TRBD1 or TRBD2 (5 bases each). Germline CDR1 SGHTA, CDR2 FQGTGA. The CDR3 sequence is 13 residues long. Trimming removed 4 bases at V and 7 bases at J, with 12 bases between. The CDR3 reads CASSSGPPNTQYF. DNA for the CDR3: TGTGCCAGCAGCTCGGGACCCCCCAATACGCAGTATTTT.

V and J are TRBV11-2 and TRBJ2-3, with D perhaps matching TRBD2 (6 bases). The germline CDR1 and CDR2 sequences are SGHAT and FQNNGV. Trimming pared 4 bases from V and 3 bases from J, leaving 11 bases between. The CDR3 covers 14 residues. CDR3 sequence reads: CASSSRTNTDTQYF. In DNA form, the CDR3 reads TGTGCCAGCAGCTCTCGGACTAATACAGATACGCAGTATTTT.

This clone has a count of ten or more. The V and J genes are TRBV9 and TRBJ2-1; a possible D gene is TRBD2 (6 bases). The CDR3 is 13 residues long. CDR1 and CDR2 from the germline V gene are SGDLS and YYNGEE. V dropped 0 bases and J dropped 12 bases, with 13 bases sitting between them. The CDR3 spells CASSVVASAAQFF. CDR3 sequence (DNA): TGTGCCAGCAGCGTAGTTGCTAGCGCGGCGCAGTTCTTC.

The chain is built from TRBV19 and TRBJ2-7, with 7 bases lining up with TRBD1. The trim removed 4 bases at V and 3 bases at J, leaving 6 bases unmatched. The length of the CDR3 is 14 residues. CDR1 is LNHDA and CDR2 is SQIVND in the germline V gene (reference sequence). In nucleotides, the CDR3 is TGTGCCAGTAGTAGAACGGGACAGTTCTACGAGCAGTACTTC. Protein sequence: CASSRTGQFYEQYF. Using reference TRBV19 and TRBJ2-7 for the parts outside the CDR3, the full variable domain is DGGITQSPKYLFRKEGQNVTLSCEQNLNHDAMYWYRQDPGQGLRLIYYSQIVNDFQKGDIAEGYSVSREKKESFPLTVTSAQKNPTAFYLCASSRTGQFYEQYFGPGTRLTVT.

The CDR3 DNA reads TGTGCCAGCAATCGGGGGGACACCAGGCGAGGAGAGCAGTACTTC. It translates to CASNRGDTRRGEQYF. The chain uses TRBV28 and TRBJ2-7; D possibly corresponds to TRBD2 (7 bases). CDR3 length: 15 residues. CDR1 and CDR2 (germline): MDHEN, SYDVKM. With 7 bases removed from V and 7 bases from J, the gap between germline ends came to 23 bases. Supplemented by reference TRBV28 and TRBJ2-7, the full variable domain reads DVKVTQSSRYLVKRTGEKVFLECVQDMDHENMFWYRQDPGLGLRLIYFSYDVKMKEKGDIPEGYSVSREKKERFSLILESASTNQTSMYLCASNRGDTRRGEQYFGPGTRLTVT.

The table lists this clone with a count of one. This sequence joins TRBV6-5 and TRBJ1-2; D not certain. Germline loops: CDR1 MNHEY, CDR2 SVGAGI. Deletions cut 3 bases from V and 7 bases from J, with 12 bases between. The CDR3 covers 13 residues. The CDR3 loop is CASSYGQLGGYTF. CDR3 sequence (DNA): TGTGCCAGCAGTTATGGTCAGTTAGGTGGCTACACCTTC.

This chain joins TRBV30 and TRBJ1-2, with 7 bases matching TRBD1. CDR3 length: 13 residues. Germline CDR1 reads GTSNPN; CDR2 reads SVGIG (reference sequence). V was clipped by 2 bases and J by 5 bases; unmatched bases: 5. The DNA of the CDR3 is TGTGCCTGGAGTACACAGGGGAAATATGGCTACACCTTC. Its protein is CAWSTQGKYGYTF. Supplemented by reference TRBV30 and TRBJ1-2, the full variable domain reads SQTIHQWPATLVQPVGSPLSLECTVEGTSNPNLYWYRQAAGRGLQLLFYSVGIGQISSEVPQNLSASRPQDRQFILSSKKLLLSDSGFYLCAWSTQGKYGYTFGSGTRLTVV.

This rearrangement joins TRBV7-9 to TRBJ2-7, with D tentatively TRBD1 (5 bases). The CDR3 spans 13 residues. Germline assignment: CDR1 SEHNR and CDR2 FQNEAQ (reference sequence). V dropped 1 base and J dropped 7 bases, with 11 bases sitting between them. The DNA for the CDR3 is TGTGCCAGCAGCTTAGATGGGGCAGTTGAGCAGTACTTC. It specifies CASSLDGAVEQYF.

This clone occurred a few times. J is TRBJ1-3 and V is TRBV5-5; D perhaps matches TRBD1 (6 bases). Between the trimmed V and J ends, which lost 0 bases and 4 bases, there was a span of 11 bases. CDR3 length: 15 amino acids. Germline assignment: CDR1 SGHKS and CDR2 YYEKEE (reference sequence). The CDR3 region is CASSLAAGVGNTIYF. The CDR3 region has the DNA TGTGCCAGCAGCTTGGCCGCAGGGGTAGGAAACACCATATATTTT.

CDR3 region: CASSSPKRNRGYTF. The DNA for the CDR3 is TGTGCCAGCAGCTCCCCAAAACGAAATCGGGGCTACACCTTC. The rearrangement uses TRBV7-2 and TRBJ1-2; D is ambiguous. Germline CDR1 is SGHTA and CDR2 is FQGNSA. The V end was cut by 4 bases, the J end by 8 bases, with 17 bases between. CDR3 size: 14 residues.

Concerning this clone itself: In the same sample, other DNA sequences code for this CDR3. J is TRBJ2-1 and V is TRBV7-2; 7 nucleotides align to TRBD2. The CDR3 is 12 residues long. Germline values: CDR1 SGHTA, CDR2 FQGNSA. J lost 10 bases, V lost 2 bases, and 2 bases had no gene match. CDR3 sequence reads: CASSLRGLEQFF. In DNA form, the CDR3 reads TGTGCCAGCAGCTTAAGGGGACTAGAGCAGTTCTTC.